The clone carrying this TCR beta chain occurred once. The sample originates from a study of blood T cell repertoires in COVID-19. Overall study context: COVID-19 samples, acute and convalescent, were from the United States, Italy and Spain.

Some clones are missing from TCRdb's copy, which holds only in-frame ones; the method was immunoSEQ multiplex PCR. This table has 380,000 or so clones, roughly 90% appearing once. The V gene's germline CDR1 is MNHNY and CDR2 SVGAGI (reference sequence). J lost 7 bases, V lost 7 bases, and 2 bases had no gene match. CDR3 length equals 13 residues. Sequencing was done on a sample of peripheral blood. This TCR came from a man aged 40-55 years with acute or convalescent COVID-19. The V call is TRBV6-6, the J call TRBJ1-6; 9 bases fit TRBD1. The CDR3 here is CASMGQGNSPLHF. The CDR3 DNA sequence: TGTGCCAGCATGGGACAGGGCAATTCACCCCTCCACTTT.